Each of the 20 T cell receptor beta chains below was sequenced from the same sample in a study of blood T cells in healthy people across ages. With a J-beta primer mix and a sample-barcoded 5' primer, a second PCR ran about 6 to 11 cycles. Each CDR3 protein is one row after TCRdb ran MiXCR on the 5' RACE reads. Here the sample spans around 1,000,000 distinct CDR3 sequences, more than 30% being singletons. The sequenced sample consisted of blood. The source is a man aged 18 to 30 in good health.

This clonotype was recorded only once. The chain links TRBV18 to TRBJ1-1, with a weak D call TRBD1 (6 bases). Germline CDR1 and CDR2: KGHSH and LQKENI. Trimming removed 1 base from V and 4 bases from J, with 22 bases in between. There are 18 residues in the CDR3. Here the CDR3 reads CASSPRDIRGAWTTEAFF. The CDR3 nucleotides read TGTGCCAGCTCACCACGGGACATTAGGGGCGCTTGGACCACTGAAGCTTTCTTT.

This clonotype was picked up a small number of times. DNA for the CDR3: TGTGCCAGCGGCCCTGGCGGCAATCAGCCCCAGCATTTT. It specifies CASGPGGNQPQHF. This sequence joins TRBV12-3 or TRBV12-4 and TRBJ1-5; D call uncertain. The ends were cut back, 8 bases at V and 2 bases at J, with 10 bases in the middle. This CDR3 has 13 residues.

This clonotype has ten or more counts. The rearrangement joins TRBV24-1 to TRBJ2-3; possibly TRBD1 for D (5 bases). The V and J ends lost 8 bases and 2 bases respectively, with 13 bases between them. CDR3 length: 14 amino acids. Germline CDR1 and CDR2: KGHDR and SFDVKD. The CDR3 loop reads CATMGRDHTDTQYF. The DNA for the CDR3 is TGTGCCACCATGGGGCGCGACCACACAGATACGCAGTATTTT.

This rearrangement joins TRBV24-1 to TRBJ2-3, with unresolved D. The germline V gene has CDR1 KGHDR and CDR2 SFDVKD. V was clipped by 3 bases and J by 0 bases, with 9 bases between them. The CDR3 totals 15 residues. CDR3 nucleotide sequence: TGTGCCACCAGTGATCCAACAAGGAGCACAGATACGCAGTATTTT. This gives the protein CATSDPTRSTDTQYF.

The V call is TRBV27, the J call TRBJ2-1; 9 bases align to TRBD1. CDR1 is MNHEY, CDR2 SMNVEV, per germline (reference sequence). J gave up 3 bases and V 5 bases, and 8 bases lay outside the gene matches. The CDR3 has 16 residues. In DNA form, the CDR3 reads TGTGCCAGCAGTCCCTCGGACAGGGGCCACTACAATGAGCAGTTCTTC. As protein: CASSPSDRGHYNEQFF.

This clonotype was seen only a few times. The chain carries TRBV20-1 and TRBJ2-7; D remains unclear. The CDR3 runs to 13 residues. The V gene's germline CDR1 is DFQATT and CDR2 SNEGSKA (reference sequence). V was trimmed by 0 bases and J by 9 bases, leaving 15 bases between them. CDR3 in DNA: TGCAGTGCTAGAGATGGCAGTCAGAGCGTGCAGTACTTC. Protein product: CSARDGSQSVQYF.

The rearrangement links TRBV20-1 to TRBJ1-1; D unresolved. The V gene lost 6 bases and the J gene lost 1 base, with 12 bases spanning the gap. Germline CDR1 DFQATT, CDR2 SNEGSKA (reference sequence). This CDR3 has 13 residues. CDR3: CSAQGWGNTEAFF. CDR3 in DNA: TGCAGTGCGCAAGGGTGGGGGAACACTGAAGCTTTCTTT.

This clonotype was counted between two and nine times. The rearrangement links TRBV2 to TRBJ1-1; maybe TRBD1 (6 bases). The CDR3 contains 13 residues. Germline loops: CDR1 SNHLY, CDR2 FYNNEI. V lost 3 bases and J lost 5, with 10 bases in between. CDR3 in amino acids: CASSDGQGTEAFF. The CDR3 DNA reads TGTGCCAGCAGTGATGGTCAGGGGACTGAAGCTTTCTTT.

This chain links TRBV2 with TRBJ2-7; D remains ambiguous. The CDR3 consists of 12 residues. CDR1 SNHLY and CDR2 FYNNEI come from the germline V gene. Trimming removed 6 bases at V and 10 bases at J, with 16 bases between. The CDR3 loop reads CASSDGVKAQYF. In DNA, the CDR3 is TGTGCCAGCAGCGATGGGGTGAAGGCCCAGTACTTC. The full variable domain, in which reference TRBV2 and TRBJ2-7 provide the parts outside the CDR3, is EPEVTQTPSHQVTQMGQEVILRCVPISNHLYFYWYRQILGQKVEFLVSFYNNEISEKSEIFDDQFSVERPDGSNFTLKIRSTKLEDSAMYFCASSDGVKAQYFGPGTRLTVT.

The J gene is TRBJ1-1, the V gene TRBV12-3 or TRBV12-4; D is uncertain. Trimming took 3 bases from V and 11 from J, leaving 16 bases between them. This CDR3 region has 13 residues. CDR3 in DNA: TGTGCCAGCAGTTTTGGCTACCTGGCGAGCGCTTTCTTT. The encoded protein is CASSFGYLASAFF.

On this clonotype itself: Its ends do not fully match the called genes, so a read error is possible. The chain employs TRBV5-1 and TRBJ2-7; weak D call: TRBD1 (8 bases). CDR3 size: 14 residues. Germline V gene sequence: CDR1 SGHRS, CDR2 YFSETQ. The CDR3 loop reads CASSTKTGDYEQHF. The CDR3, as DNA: TGCGCCAGCAGCACAAAGACAGGGGACTACGAGCAGCACTTC.

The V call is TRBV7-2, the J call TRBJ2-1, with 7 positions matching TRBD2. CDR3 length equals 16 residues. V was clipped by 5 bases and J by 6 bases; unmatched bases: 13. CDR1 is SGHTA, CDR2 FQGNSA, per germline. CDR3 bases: TGTGCCAGCAGCAGTGAACTAGCTGGGGGGGGCAATGAGCAGTTCTTC. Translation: CASSSELAGGGNEQFF. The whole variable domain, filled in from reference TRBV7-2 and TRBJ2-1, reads GAGVSQSPSNKVTEKGKDVELRCDPISGHTALYWYRQSLGQGLEFLIYFQGNSAPDKSGLPSDRFSAERTGGSVSTLTIQRTQQEDSAVYLCASSSELAGGGNEQFFGPGTRLTVL.

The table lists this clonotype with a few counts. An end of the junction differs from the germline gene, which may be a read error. The CDR3, as DNA: TGCAGCGTTGACCCAATCATGAACACTGAAGTTTTCTTT. Its protein is CSVDPIMNTEVFF. V usage is TRBV29-1 and J usage is TRBJ1-1; D remains unclear. The germline CDR1 and CDR2 sequences are SQVTM and ANQGSEA. This CDR3 contains 13 residues.

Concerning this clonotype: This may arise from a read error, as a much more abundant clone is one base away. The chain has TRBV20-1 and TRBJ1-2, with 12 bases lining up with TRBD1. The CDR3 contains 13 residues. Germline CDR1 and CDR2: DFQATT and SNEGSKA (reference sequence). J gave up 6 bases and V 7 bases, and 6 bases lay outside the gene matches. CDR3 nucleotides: TGCAGTGTTGCCGGGACAGGGGGCCATGGCTACACCTTC. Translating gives CSVAGTGGHGYTF.

CDR3 in amino acids: CARATGRGNEQFF. The CDR3 bases are TGTGCCCGCGCAACCGGGAGGGGGAATGAGCAGTTCTTC. The V and J genes are TRBV7-2 and TRBJ2-1; 8 nucleotides line up with TRBD2. CDR1 is SGHTA and CDR2 is FQGNSA in the germline V gene. This CDR3 contains 13 residues. The V segment lost 11 bases and the J segment 7 bases; nucleotides outside the gene matches: 10.

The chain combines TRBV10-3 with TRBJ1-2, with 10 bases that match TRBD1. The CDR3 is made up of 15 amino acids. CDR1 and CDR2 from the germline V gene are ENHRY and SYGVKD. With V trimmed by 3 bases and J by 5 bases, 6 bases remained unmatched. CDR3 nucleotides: TGTGCCATCAGTGACTCGACAGGGGGCGGGTATGGCTACACCTTC. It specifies CAISDSTGGGYGYTF.

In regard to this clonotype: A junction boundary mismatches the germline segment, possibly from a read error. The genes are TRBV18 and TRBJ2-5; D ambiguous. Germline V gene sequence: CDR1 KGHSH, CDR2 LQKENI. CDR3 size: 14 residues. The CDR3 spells CANSPPISDNEQYF. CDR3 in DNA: TGTGCCAACTCACCACCGATCTCCGACAATGAGCAGTACTTC.

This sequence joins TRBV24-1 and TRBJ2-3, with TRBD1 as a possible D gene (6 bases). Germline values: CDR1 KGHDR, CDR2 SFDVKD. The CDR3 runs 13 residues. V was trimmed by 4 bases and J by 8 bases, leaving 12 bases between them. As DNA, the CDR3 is TGTGCCACCAGTGACACCACAGGGACTACGCAGTATTTT. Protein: CATSDTTGTTQYF.

The CDR3 nucleotides read TGTGCCAGCAGTTTATTTGGGACCGGGGAGCTGTTTTTT. This translates into CASSLFGTGELFF. This rearrangement joins TRBV27 to TRBJ2-2; D is unclear. CDR1 is MNHEY and CDR2 is SMNVEV in the germline V gene (reference sequence). The germline V and J ends were trimmed by 1 base and 5 bases, with 5 bases remaining between them. This CDR3 is 13 amino acids long.

The CDR3 spells CASSQVGTANNYGYTF. The CDR3 bases are TGTGCCAGCAGCCAAGTAGGGACAGCGAATAACTATGGCTACACCTTC. The rearrangement links TRBV14 to TRBJ1-2, with 7 bases fitting TRBD1. From germline, CDR1 is SGHDN and CDR2 FVKESK. This CDR3 comprises 16 residues. Trimming at V came to 1 base and at J to 1 base, leaving 6 bases not matched to a gene.